This T cell receptor beta chain was recovered during a study of blood T cell repertoires in COVID-19. At the level of the study: Donors in the United States, Italy and Spain gave samples during acute or convalescent COVID-19. PBMCs, B-cell-depleted T cells, or T cells were the source of the cDNA or gDNA that made up the material.

Per the original data handling: How many nucleated cells were present was estimated from reference gene primer amplification. Profiling relied on immunoSEQ multiplex PCR, and the TCRdb table lists in-frame clones only, not all of them. V and J calls and clone size follow that table, whereas D and trimming were derived from the DNA. The sample lists about 200,000 clones, more than 85% seen once, with about 0.8% in the top ten. Recruited during active infection, patients (from Seattle) were subsequently followed longitudinally. Germline V lookup: CDR1 SGHRS, CDR2 YFSETQ. J was trimmed by 2 bases and V by 4 bases; bases with no gene match: 6. The CDR3 is made up of 15 amino acids.

Sequencing was performed on peripheral blood. The receptor's source is a man aged 55-75 years with COVID-19, enrolled during active disease. The gene calls are TRBV5-1 and TRBJ1-5, with TRBD1 matching 7 bases. In DNA form, the CDR3 reads TGCGCCAGCAGCCCGGGACAGAGAGGCAATCAGCCCCAGCATTTT. Residues: CASSPGQRGNQPQHF.